This is a list of T cell receptor beta chains from one sample in a study of radiotherapy plus CTLA-4 blockade in lung cancer. Assay used: immunoSEQ multiplex PCR; TCRdb lists only in-frame clones, some missing. The sample contains around 53,000 clones, 86% of which appear only once. The specimen was peripheral blood, collected from a patient treated with radiotherapy plus ipilimumab. Receptors originate from a human donor with non-small cell lung cancer that progressed on radiotherapy plus ipilimumab. Some clones in this sample may be carry-over from other donors' samples. CDR3s include the opening cysteine and the closing phenylalanine or tryptophan. A D gene is named only where the DNA matches it firmly. Clone sizes are given selectively: once, few, many, or a class where the clone is expanded.

clone_size: -
j_call: TRBJ2-3
v_call: TRBV11-2
d_call: -
cdr3_length: 14
cdr3_nt: TGTGCCAGCAGCCCGGCACAGGGCGCAGATACGCAGTATTTT
cdr3_aa: CASSPAQGADTQYF

clone_size: -
j_call: TRBJ2-1
v_call: TRBV5-1
d_call: TRBD1
cdr3_length: 13
cdr3_nt: TGCGCCAGCAGCTGGGGACAGCTGAATGAGCAGTTCTTC
cdr3_aa: CASSWGQLNEQFF

clone_size: few
j_call: TRBJ2-3
v_call: TRBV5-6
d_call: TRBD2
cdr3_length: 16
cdr3_nt: TGTGCCAGCAGTATGCTAGCGGGGGGGTACACAGATACGCAGTATTTT
cdr3_aa: CASSMLAGGYTDTQYF

clone_size: few
j_call: TRBJ1-2
v_call: TRBV4-2
d_call: -
cdr3_length: 15
cdr3_nt: TGTGCCAGCAGCACAAGCGGGACGGGGAACTATGGCTACACCTTC
cdr3_aa: CASSTSGTGNYGYTF

clone_size: -
j_call: TRBJ2-2
v_call: TRBV27
d_call: TRBD1
cdr3_length: 13
cdr3_nt: TGTGCCAGCAGTCAATACAGGGGAGGGGAGCTGTTTTTT
cdr3_aa: CASSQYRGGELFF

clone_size: -
j_call: TRBJ2-6
v_call: TRBV5-1
d_call: TRBD1
cdr3_length: 15
cdr3_nt: TGCGCCAGCAGCTTTACAGGGGCTGGGGCCAACGTCCTGACTTTC
cdr3_aa: CASSFTGAGANVLTF

clone_size: -
j_call: TRBJ2-7
v_call: TRBV14
d_call: -
cdr3_length: 13
cdr3_nt: TGTGCCAGCAGCCTTAAGCGGAATACCGAGCAGTACTTC
cdr3_aa: CASSLKRNTEQYF

clone_size: -
j_call: TRBJ2-3
v_call: TRBV30
d_call: TRBD2
cdr3_length: 13
cdr3_nt: TGTGCCTGGGGCCCGGGGGGGACAGATACGCAGTATTTT
cdr3_aa: CAWGPGGTDTQYF

clone_size: -
j_call: TRBJ1-1
v_call: TRBV29-1
d_call: TRBD1
cdr3_length: 11
cdr3_nt: TGCAGCGTTGTCAGGGGGCTTGAAGCTTTCTTT
cdr3_aa: CSVVRGLEAFF

clone_size: -
j_call: TRBJ1-1
v_call: TRBV5-4
d_call: -
cdr3_length: 15
cdr3_nt: TGTGCCAGCAGCTTGGGGCAATCAATGAACACTGAAGCTTTCTTT
cdr3_aa: CASSLGQSMNTEAFF

clone_size: -
j_call: TRBJ1-1
v_call: TRBV27
d_call: TRBD1
cdr3_length: 14
cdr3_nt: TGTGCCAGTCGGCCCGGGACAGGGGACACTGAAGCTTTCTTT
cdr3_aa: CASRPGTGDTEAFF

clone_size: -
j_call: TRBJ2-5
v_call: TRBV5-1
d_call: TRBD2
cdr3_length: 15
cdr3_nt: TGCGCCAGCAGCTTGGCTCTAGCGGGAGAAGAGACCCAGTACTTC
cdr3_aa: CASSLALAGEETQYF

clone_size: -
j_call: TRBJ1-2
v_call: TRBV21-1
d_call: -
cdr3_length: 20
cdr3_nt: TGTGCCAGCAGCAAACGGAGAGGGGGGGCGGTTAACCTTCCTAACTATGGCTACACCTTC
cdr3_aa: CASSKRRGGAVNLPNYGYTF

clone_size: -
j_call: TRBJ1-1
v_call: TRBV7-3
d_call: -
cdr3_length: 13
cdr3_nt: TGTGCCAGCAGCTTAATCAGGGACACTGAAGCTTTCTTT
cdr3_aa: CASSLIRDTEAFF

clone_size: once
j_call: TRBJ2-1
v_call: TRBV2
d_call: TRBD1
cdr3_length: 13
cdr3_nt: TGTGCCAGCAGGGAAGGTTTAGCCGGACAGGAGTTCTTC
cdr3_aa: CASREGLAGQEFF

clone_size: -
j_call: TRBJ2-7
v_call: TRBV28
d_call: TRBD2
cdr3_length: 16
cdr3_nt: TGTGCCAGCAGTTTTTGGAAAAGCGGGAGATTCCACGAGCAGTACTTC
cdr3_aa: CASSFWKSGRFHEQYF

clone_size: -
j_call: TRBJ2-1
v_call: TRBV2
d_call: -
cdr3_length: 16
cdr3_nt: TGTGCCAGCACCCCCGCGGGTGTCACATCTTACAATGAGCAGTTCTTC
cdr3_aa: CASTPAGVTSYNEQFF

clone_size: -
j_call: TRBJ1-1
v_call: TRBV18
d_call: TRBD1
cdr3_length: 15
cdr3_nt: TGTGCCAGCTCAGCCACGGACAGGGGGCACACTGAAGCTTTCTTT
cdr3_aa: CASSATDRGHTEAFF

clone_size: -
j_call: TRBJ2-3
v_call: TRBV19
d_call: TRBD2
cdr3_length: 14
cdr3_nt: TGTGCCAGTAGTTGGACTAGTCCTGAAAATACGCAGTATTTT
cdr3_aa: CASSWTSPENTQYF

clone_size: few
j_call: TRBJ1-5
v_call: TRBV5-5
d_call: -
cdr3_length: 16
cdr3_nt: TGTGCCAGCAGCTTGGGTACAGGGTTAAGCAATCAGCCCCAGCATTTT
cdr3_aa: CASSLGTGLSNQPQHF

clone_size: few
j_call: TRBJ2-1
v_call: TRBV10-2
d_call: TRBD1
cdr3_length: 15
cdr3_nt: TGCGCCAGCAGGGACAGGCTGAATTTGGACAATGAGCAGTTCTTC
cdr3_aa: CASRDRLNLDNEQFF

clone_size: -
j_call: TRBJ1-4
v_call: TRBV2
d_call: TRBD1
cdr3_length: 13
cdr3_nt: TGTGCCAGCCAGGGGGAACAAAATGAAAAACTGTTTTTT
cdr3_aa: CASQGEQNEKLFF

clone_size: -
j_call: TRBJ2-1
v_call: TRBV6-6
d_call: TRBD1
cdr3_length: 16
cdr3_nt: TGTGCCAGCAGTACCCCCGGGACAGGGCCCTTCAATGAGCAGTTCTTC
cdr3_aa: CASSTPGTGPFNEQFF

clone_size: -
j_call: TRBJ1-2
v_call: TRBV29-1
d_call: -
cdr3_length: 13
cdr3_nt: TGCAGCGTTGACCGCAGTTCCAACTATGGCTACACCTTC
cdr3_aa: CSVDRSSNYGYTF

clone_size: -
j_call: TRBJ2-1
v_call: TRBV5-4
d_call: TRBD2
cdr3_length: 15
cdr3_nt: TGTGCCAGCAGCCTAATGACTAGCGGAGGCGATGAGCAGTTCTTC
cdr3_aa: CASSLMTSGGDEQFF

clone_size: -
j_call: TRBJ2-4
v_call: TRBV9
d_call: -
cdr3_length: 16
cdr3_nt: TGTGCCAGCAGCGATGGAGAAGGGAGGACCAAAAACATTCAGTACTTC
cdr3_aa: CASSDGEGRTKNIQYF

clone_size: -
j_call: TRBJ2-5
v_call: TRBV5-1
d_call: -
cdr3_length: 14
cdr3_nt: TGCGCCAGCAGCTTGGTTATGGGGGGAGAGACCCAGTACTTC
cdr3_aa: CASSLVMGGETQYF

clone_size: -
j_call: TRBJ1-1
v_call: TRBV5-5
d_call: TRBD1
cdr3_length: 14
cdr3_nt: TGTGCCAACGGTGGAGGGACAGGGTTCACTGAAGCTTTCTTT
cdr3_aa: CANGGGTGFTEAFF

clone_size: medium-sized
j_call: TRBJ2-7
v_call: TRBV7-2
d_call: -
cdr3_length: 14
cdr3_nt: TGTGCCAGCAGCCGGGGGGCGACTTACTACGAGCAGTACTTC
cdr3_aa: CASSRGATYYEQYF

clone_size: -
j_call: TRBJ2-7
v_call: TRBV6-5
d_call: TRBD1
cdr3_length: 15
cdr3_nt: TGTGCCAGCAGTTACCTACAGGGGGCTAACCACGAGCAGTACTTC
cdr3_aa: CASSYLQGANHEQYF

clone_size: -
j_call: TRBJ2-7
v_call: TRBV7-2
d_call: -
cdr3_length: 13
cdr3_nt: TGTGCCAGCAGTTATGGACAGCCTACGGAGCAGTACTTC
cdr3_aa: CASSYGQPTEQYF

clone_size: -
j_call: TRBJ2-3
v_call: TRBV6-5
d_call: -
cdr3_length: 15
cdr3_nt: TGTGCCAGCACTACCCCAAGGACTGGCACAGATACGCAGTATTTT
cdr3_aa: CASTTPRTGTDTQYF

clone_size: -
j_call: TRBJ1-2
v_call: TRBV2
d_call: -
cdr3_length: 12
cdr3_nt: TGTGCCAGCAGTGAATCAGGCTTTGGCTACACCTTC
cdr3_aa: CASSESGFGYTF

clone_size: -
j_call: TRBJ2-3
v_call: TRBV6-5
d_call: -
cdr3_length: 13
cdr3_nt: TGTGCCAGCAGTTACTCGAGACTAGGGACGCAGTATTTT
cdr3_aa: CASSYSRLGTQYF

clone_size: -
j_call: TRBJ1-1
v_call: TRBV10-3
d_call: -
cdr3_length: 11
cdr3_nt: TGTGCCATCAGTTCTCGGGGAGAAGCTTTCTTT
cdr3_aa: CAISSRGEAFF

clone_size: once
j_call: TRBJ1-6
v_call: TRBV9
d_call: -
cdr3_length: 14
cdr3_nt: TGTGCCAGCAGCCAACCCTTAACAGGCGGACCCCTCCACTTT
cdr3_aa: CASSQPLTGGPLHF

clone_size: few
j_call: TRBJ2-7
v_call: TRBV19
d_call: TRBD1
cdr3_length: 16
cdr3_nt: TGTGCCAGTAGTATAGCTCTGGGACAGGGCTCCTACGAGCAGTACTTC
cdr3_aa: CASSIALGQGSYEQYF

clone_size: -
j_call: TRBJ1-2
v_call: TRBV4-1
d_call: TRBD1
cdr3_length: 17
cdr3_nt: TGCGCCAGCACCCGGACCGGGGCAGCACAGGGGGCCTATGGCTACACCTTC
cdr3_aa: CASTRTGAAQGAYGYTF

clone_size: -
j_call: TRBJ1-2
v_call: TRBV9
d_call: TRBD1
cdr3_length: 15
cdr3_nt: TGTGCCAGCAGCAACCCGGACAGGGGAAACTATGGCTACACCTTC
cdr3_aa: CASSNPDRGNYGYTF

clone_size: -
j_call: TRBJ2-7
v_call: TRBV7-6
d_call: -
cdr3_length: 12
cdr3_nt: TGTGCCAGCAGCCCAGGCCTGGCCGAGCAGTACTTC
cdr3_aa: CASSPGLAEQYF

clone_size: -
j_call: TRBJ2-1
v_call: TRBV30
d_call: TRBD2
cdr3_length: 15
cdr3_nt: TGTGCCTCCGGGACTACGGGAGGCCCCTACAATGAGCAGTTCTTC
cdr3_aa: CASGTTGGPYNEQFF

clone_size: -
j_call: TRBJ2-5
v_call: TRBV5-1
d_call: TRBD1
cdr3_length: 15
cdr3_nt: TGCGCCAGCAGCTTTGGTCGGGGCAGGGGGGAGACCCAGTACTTC
cdr3_aa: CASSFGRGRGETQYF

clone_size: few
j_call: TRBJ1-5
v_call: TRBV6-6
d_call: TRBD1
cdr3_length: 13
cdr3_nt: TGTGCCAGCAGGTTGGACAGGCGGCAGCCCCAGCATTTT
cdr3_aa: CASRLDRRQPQHF

clone_size: once
j_call: TRBJ2-1
v_call: TRBV18
d_call: -
cdr3_length: 12
cdr3_nt: TGTGCCAGCTCACCGTCCTCCGATGAGCAGTTCTTC
cdr3_aa: CASSPSSDEQFF

clone_size: -
j_call: TRBJ2-5
v_call: TRBV9
d_call: -
cdr3_length: 17
cdr3_nt: TGTGCCAGCAGCGTAGAGGGGTGGGGTGGAGAAGAAGAGACCCAGTACTTC
cdr3_aa: CASSVEGWGGEEETQYF

clone_size: -
j_call: TRBJ1-5
v_call: TRBV2
d_call: -
cdr3_length: 15
cdr3_nt: TGTGCCAGCAGCAAGGGGGTAGAGGGCAATCAGCCCCAGCATTTT
cdr3_aa: CASSKGVEGNQPQHF

clone_size: -
j_call: TRBJ2-7
v_call: TRBV7-2
d_call: -
cdr3_length: 14
cdr3_nt: TGTGCCAGCAGCGCGGAGGGGGGACAGTACGTGCAGTACTTC
cdr3_aa: CASSAEGGQYVQYF